The present entry profiles one T cell receptor (beta chain) with its context. Its antigen target is currently unknown. Library method: the immunoSEQ multiplex PCR assay. For the multiplex PCR, a mixture combining 60 forward primers for TCR Vbeta segments and 13 reverse primers for TCR Jbeta segments was used. A multiplex PCR assay on genomic DNA amplified the CDR3 region of rearranged TCR beta genes. The amplified TCR beta libraries were sequenced on the Illumina HiSeq System as 87-base-pair reads. As for the authors' bioinformatics: In a later analysis, around 80 million unique TCR beta chains were counted across the 500 to 850 repertoires, and approximately 9.9 million of these chains were shared by at least two donors. To remove PCR and sequencing errors, raw reads were error-corrected and collapsed into unique sequences using a nearest-neighbor algorithm that merged closely related sequences. CDR3 sequences were aligned to IMGT reference sequences to assign V, D and J gene segments. For a sequence to be retained, at least a six-nucleotide match to both a V gene segment and a J gene segment was required. A rearrangement was called productive if the CDR3 had no stop codons and remained in frame with V and J, and every other rearrangement was called non-productive. Following IMGT convention, CDR3 was defined as the stretch from the second conserved V-encoded cysteine to the conserved J-encoded phenylalanine. In an earlier analysis of around 540 of the donors, sequences lacking an unambiguous match to a single V gene segment were excluded. In an earlier analysis of 450 to 750 of the donors, a V segment was called functional when productive rearrangements were above 56.7%, and segregating when the standard deviation between donors exceeded 5%. To diagnose cytomegalovirus status from the catalog of TCR beta chain sequences, a statistical classification framework was built. In a later analysis, TCR nucleotide sequences were compared against IMGT/GENE-DB human TR gene sequences so that V and J genes could be assigned. In a later analysis, CDR3 sequences and most-parsimonious VDJ recombination scenarios were assigned using the TCRdist pipeline. In a later analysis, each TCR beta chain was defined by its CDR3 amino acid sequence together with its V-gene family, and reads without a unique V-gene family were excluded. As a way to deal with suspected cross-contamination and a sequencing artifact, a later analysis dropped under 600 nucleotide sequences that were highly shared and had low generation probability. For each public chain, a later analysis derived a clonal expansion index from normalized ranks of inferred template counts within each repertoire. A later analysis computed generation probabilities with a VDJ recombination model fitted to out-of-frame rearrangements, and checked the results against IGoR. In a later analysis, hypergeometric tests were used to score TCR-TCR, TCR-HLA and TCR-CMV co-occurrence, with a repertoire-size bias correction applied to TCR pairs. False discovery rates were estimated in a later analysis by permuting HLA or CMV assignments 20 times. A later analysis grouped co-occurring TCRs with DBSCAN, adding TCRdist sequence similarity when clustering within HLA-allele-positive subsets. For co-occurrence clustering, repertoires with fewer than 30,000 or more than 120,000 public chains were excluded, along with roughly 5 repertoires with anomalous nucleotide sharing. TCRdb mirrors the immuneACCESS table, restricted to in-frame sequences. Some clones are absent from its copies; in checked studies, under half trace to an unresolved V gene, and the reason for the others is unknown. That table is the source of V, J and clone size, and D and trimming were worked out from the DNA. The table of this sample itemizes roughly 150,000 clones. The ten biggest clones cover under 2% of the sample.

The entry originates in a study of cytomegalovirus exposure and HLA in healthy donors (TCRdb year 2017). Background on the whole study: In an earlier analysis of approximately 640 of the donors, 250 to 350 Gb of sequence data and some 120 million unique TCR beta sequences from some 170 million T cells were reported. In a later analysis, previously published TCR beta repertoires from 600 to 850 donors were re-analyzed and high-resolution HLA genotyping was added so that TCR occurrence patterns could be studied. A later genetic analysis used genome-wide SNP genotypes for 398 of the 666 donors, treating that subset as a discovery cohort. The study profiled the T cell repertoires of under 700 subjects by immunosequencing and related them to cytomegalovirus serostatus. Every discovery cohort repertoire had been produced on one sequencing platform. An early release that covered fewer than 750 HLA-typed donors contained approximately 300 gigabases of sequencing data and 85 million to 100 million unique TCR sequences. Roughly 5 DR-DQ haplotypes were treated as single units for association and clustering because of strong linkage in the cohort. Class I and class II HLA loci were covered by the typing at four-digit resolution. An earlier analysis of approximately 500 of the donors applied high-throughput TCR beta sequencing to assess whether each TCR beta V gene segment acted as functional or pseudogenic. Along with the roughly 670-subject first cohort, a separate validation cohort of some 130 different subjects was used. Typing coverage varied by locus: roughly 629-630 donors for A, B, C, DRB1 and DQB1; approximately 520 for DQA1; some 610 for DPA1; fewer than 480 for DPB1. The study aimed to test whether cataloging public T cell receptors could reveal signatures of past pathogen exposure. Across about 380 genotyped donors of the cohort, an average of approximately 220,000 unique TCR beta nucleotide sequences per donor were sequenced, and 15% to 20% of those sequences were non-productive. Donor age, sex, ethnicity and CMV serostatus were compiled alongside the repertoire data. Among the approximately 400 genotyped donors, approximately 77% belonged to the genetic ancestry cluster associated with self-reported Caucasian donors. To predict cytomegalovirus infection status, the study combined high-throughput TCR immunosequencing, statistical association of individual TCRs with disease status, and machine learning. The later analysis used no new phenotypic data to find candidate immune exposures, relying instead on TCR beta sequences and their occurrence across donors.

The cohort comprised hundreds of healthy bone marrow donors. At the time of sampling, every cohort member was nominally healthy, though immune exposures that went unrecorded were likely present. The donor was CMV seronegative and belonged to the group of around 400 seronegative cohort members. A peripheral blood sample was provided by each donor, and peripheral blood mononuclear cells were used for TCR beta sequencing. The Qiagen DNeasy Blood Extraction Kit was used to extract genomic DNA from the blood cell samples. Paper-wide results and their limitations: A later analysis found that HLA-associated TCR beta chains were more clonally expanded and had lower generation probabilities than equally common non-associated chains. While some public TCRs were present in many individuals, most TCR sequences turned up only very rarely across donors. The presence/absence analyses assumed that sequencing depth was roughly uniform across donors, and that assumption may not be true. The only immune exposure information available for the cohort was CMV serostatus. Because counts were too low, approximately 18 rarely observed V segments, including chromosome 9 orphons, were excluded from the earlier analysis of roughly 580 of the donors. The classifier was reported to diagnose cytomegalovirus status with high specificity and sensitivity in both the original and validation cohorts. Compared with the 666-donor mean, donors in an Asian-associated ancestry cluster had fewer N-insertions in productive TCRs, according to a later genetic analysis. At a false discovery rate of 0.05, a later analysis linked around 15,000 TCR beta sequences to specific HLA alleles. Most CMV-associated TCR beta chains appeared to be HLA-restricted in a later analysis, and the HLA associations seemed to be driven largely by CMV exposure. V-gene and J-gene trimming of TCR beta chains was associated with a missense DCLRE1C variant in a later genetic analysis, and the association was replicated in an independent cohort. In an earlier analysis of approximately 590 of the donors, most TCR beta V segments appeared in productive rearrangements about 87% or about 30% of the time, broadly matching IMGT annotations. In vitro tests confirmed that a few of the cytomegalovirus-associated TCR beta chains recognize cytomegalovirus antigens. A further reported finding was that TCR beta sequences accurately predicted the HLA-A and HLA-B alleles for most subjects in the first cohort. Because HLA typing was missing for some donors at each locus, association tests included only the typed subset. A cluster of highly shared sequence variants was judged likely to represent a technical artifact of the sequencing pipeline. Strong co-occurrence of HLA alleles, especially DR and DQ, made assigning TCR associations to individual alleles difficult. In the study, about 150 TCR beta chains were listed as associated with cytomegalovirus. The cohort was sequenced for TCR beta chains only, and without alpha or paired-chain data the features that could be detected were limited. Correlated functional status among segregating V segments might be attributable to linkage disequilibrium, but an unknown experimental factor could not be ruled out. The authors suggested that the approach could potentially be extended to other disease states and immunological phenotypes. Several of the top co-occurrence clusters appeared to be linked to parvovirus B19, influenza, CMV and Epstein-Barr virus, according to a later analysis. The 87-base-pair reads could not distinguish some IMGT-functional V segments, including TRBV6-2 and TRBV6-3, so those segments were excluded. In a later analysis, the rate of TCR association differed among HLA loci, with DRB1 alleles having the most associated TCRs and HLA-C alleles having the fewest.

V gives up 3 bases and J gives up 6 bases, and the segment between their germline ends measures 9 bases. From the cysteine through the phenylalanine, the CDR3 covers 12 amino acids. Left in the record is the CDR3 DNA by itself, 36 bases read in frame from the first base. CDR1 MNHEY and CDR2 SMNVEV are derived from the germline V gene (reference sequence). The chain couples TRBV27 to TRBJ2-7; no D gene call is confident. The source of this sequence is a woman between 45 and 60 years old in good health and CMV-seronegative. The sample was PBMCs. The DNA reads TGTGCCAGCAGTTTCACTGGTCTCGAGCAGTACTTC. Its protein reads: CASSFTGLEQYF.